These 27 T cell receptor beta chains were sequenced from one sample in a study of blood T cell repertoires in COVID-19. Profiling relied on immunoSEQ multiplex PCR, and the TCRdb table lists in-frame clones only, not all of them. The data hold 300,000 to 350,000 clones, with about 87% observed a single time. Sequencing was performed on PBMCs or T cells enriched from blood (not recorded which). The receptors were sampled from a man under 40 who had recovered from COVID-19.

The V and J genes are TRBV29-1 and TRBJ1-2, with TRBD1 matching over 7 bases. CDR3 size: 16 residues. Trimming cost V 7 bases and J 5 bases; bases outside gene matches: 19. From germline, CDR1 is SQVTM and CDR2 ANQGSEA. The CDR3 nucleotides read TGCAGCGCTCAGACAGGGCTTGGCTCCGTTAAGTATGGCTACACCTTC. It encodes CSAQTGLGSVKYGYTF.

This clone was seen only once. The chain recombines TRBV11-2 with TRBJ1-3; D is undetermined. This CDR3 region has 17 residues. V lost 4 bases and J lost 0, with 16 bases in between. Germline V gene data show CDR1 as SGHAT and CDR2 as FQNNGV. The CDR3 nucleotides read TGTGCCAGCAGCTCCCTACCGACACTCTTCTCTGGAAACACCATATATTTT. It translates to CASSSLPTLFSGNTIYF.

A single count supports this clone. J is TRBJ2-7 and V is TRBV27; weak D call: TRBD2 (5 bases). Between the trimmed V and J ends, which lost 4 bases and 5 bases, there was a span of 15 bases. The CDR3 is 14 residues long. CDR1 and CDR2 from the germline V gene are MNHEY and SMNVEV (reference sequence). The CDR3 region has the DNA TGTGCCAGCAGTTCTAGTGGGTCGGGGAACGAGCAGTACTTC. It translates to CASSSSGSGNEQYF.

The chain links TRBV28 to TRBJ1-4; 9 nucleotides align to TRBD1. The CDR3 totals 15 residues. The V and J ends lost 8 bases and 10 bases, in that order; junction bases with no gene match: 14. Per the germline V gene, CDR1 is MDHEN and CDR2 is SYDVKM. In DNA form, the CDR3 reads TGTGCCAGCGTTAGAGGGGGACAGGGACATGGAAAACTGTTTTTT. Translation: CASVRGGQGHGKLFF.

The chain joins TRBV7-2 to TRBJ1-2, with 7 nucleotides matching TRBD1. CDR3 length: 14 residues. V dropped 0 bases and J dropped 3; count of bases not matched to a gene: 1. CDR1 is SGHTA, CDR2 FQGNSA, per germline. The CDR3 coding sequence is TGTGCCAGCAGCTTAGCCAGGGGGGACTATGGCTACACCTTC. This encodes CASSLARGDYGYTF. Filled out from reference TRBV7-2 and TRBJ1-2, the complete variable domain reads GAGVSQSPSNKVTEKGKDVELRCDPISGHTALYWYRQSLGQGLEFLIYFQGNSAPDKSGLPSDRFSAERTGGSVSTLTIQRTQQEDSAVYLCASSLARGDYGYTFGSGTRLTVV.

The chain combines TRBV3-1 (or the pseudogene TRBV3-2) with TRBJ1-2; a weak D match, TRBD1 (6 bases). From germline, CDR1 is LGHDT and CDR2 YNNKEL (reference sequence). Trimming left V 0 bases short and J 5 bases short, with 22 bases between. This CDR3 has 18 residues. CDR3 protein: CASSQDAGQTWFEYGYTF. CDR3 DNA: TGTGCCAGCAGCCAAGATGCAGGACAGACCTGGTTTGAATATGGCTACACCTTC.

The chain uses TRBV30 and TRBJ2-2; a possible D gene is TRBD2 (6 bases). Trimming removed 0 bases at V and 4 bases at J, with 9 bases between. CDR3 length: 14 residues. Germline V gene lookup returns CDR1 GTSNPN and CDR2 SVGIG (reference sequence). CDR3 sequence reads: CAWSVWGVTGELFF. In DNA form, the CDR3 reads TGTGCCTGGAGTGTGTGGGGGGTCACCGGGGAGCTGTTTTTT.

The chain recombines TRBV9 with TRBJ2-3; D is ambiguous. This CDR3 is 14 amino acids long. Germline-derived CDR1 and CDR2 are SGDLS and YYNGEE. V lost 4 bases and J lost 2, with 11 bases in between. For the CDR3, the DNA is TGTGCCAGCAGCCCTGACACGTTCACAGATACGCAGTATTTT. Its protein product is CASSPDTFTDTQYF.

The chain uses TRBV3-1 (or the pseudogene TRBV3-2) and TRBJ1-1, with unresolved D. This CDR3 has 14 amino acids. Germline assignment: CDR1 LGHDT and CDR2 YNNKEL (reference sequence). Deletions cut 2 bases from V and 5 bases from J, with 12 bases between. The CDR3 DNA reads as TGTGCCAGCAGCCAACTTAGAGGTCGAACTGAAGCTTTCTTT. Translating gives CASSQLRGRTEAFF.

DNA of the CDR3: TGTGCCAGCAGCTTAGAGTCCGGAGGGAAGCAGTACTTC. This encodes CASSLESGGKQYF. The chain has TRBV7-9 and TRBJ2-7, with D perhaps TRBD2 (6 bases). Deletions cut 1 base from V and 8 bases from J, with 12 bases between. The CDR3 loop spans 13 amino acids. Per the germline V gene, CDR1 is SEHNR and CDR2 is FQNEAQ (reference sequence).

The CDR3 sequence is CASSLLASGTDTQYF. The CDR3, as DNA: TGTGCCAGCAGCTTGCTGGCTAGCGGCACAGATACGCAGTATTTT. The rearrangement links TRBV7-8 to TRBJ2-3, with D possibly being TRBD2 (6 bases). The CDR3 runs to 15 residues. Trimming removed 3 bases from V and 1 base from J, with 11 bases in between. Germline V gene sequence: CDR1 SGHVS, CDR2 FQNEAQ.

The chain combines TRBV7-8 with TRBJ1-5; 7 bases match TRBD1. Germline CDR1 is SGHVS and CDR2 is FQNEAQ. The V segment lost 5 bases and the J segment 0 bases; nucleotides outside the gene matches: 4. The CDR3 totals 15 residues. The CDR3 DNA reads as TGTGCCAGCAGCATGACAGGGAATAGCAATCAGCCCCAGCATTTT. It specifies CASSMTGNSNQPQHF. The full variable domain, completed using reference TRBV7-8 and TRBJ1-5, is GAGVSQSPRYKVAKRGQDVALRCDPISGHVSLFWYQQALGQGPEFLTYFQNEAQLDKSGLPSDRFFAERPEGSVSTLKIQRTQQEDSAVYLCASSMTGNSNQPQHFGDGTRLSIL.

This chain links TRBV2 with TRBJ2-2; the D is unclear. Germline CDR1 is SNHLY and CDR2 is FYNNEI. The germline V and J ends were trimmed by 4 bases and 2 bases, with 5 bases remaining between them. This CDR3 is built from 13 residues. This chain's CDR3 is CASSGDNTGELFF. The CDR3 bases are TGTGCCAGCAGTGGAGATAACACCGGGGAGCTGTTTTTT.

This clone was seen only once. CDR3 sequence: CASSLAGGGAFNEQFF. The CDR3 DNA is TGCGCCAGCAGCTTGGCTGGCGGGGGGGCGTTCAATGAGCAGTTCTTC. V is TRBV5-1 and J is TRBJ2-1; 9 bases are shared with TRBD2. With V trimmed by 0 bases and J by 6 bases, 7 bases remained unmatched. The CDR3 length is 16 residues. CDR1 is SGHRS and CDR2 is YFSETQ in the germline V gene.

The V call is TRBV5-6, the J call TRBJ1-2, with TRBD1 matching over 10 bases. In germline, CDR1 is SGHDT, CDR2 YYEEEE. The CDR3 totals 15 residues. Trimming removed 4 bases from V and 6 bases from J; junction bases left unmatched: 9. CDR3 coding DNA: TGTGCCAGCAGCCTATCCTGGACAGGGGGGAATGGCTACACCTTC. Its translation: CASSLSWTGGNGYTF.

A word on this clone: The sample carries other DNA sequences with the same CDR3. For the CDR3, the DNA is TGTGCCAGCAGTTACTCGAGTTACACTGAAGCTTTCTTT. This codes for CASSYSSYTEAFF. The chain is built from TRBV6-5 and TRBJ1-1; D unclear. Germline values: CDR1 MNHEY, CDR2 SVGAGI. CDR3 length equals 13 residues. The ends were cut back, 0 bases at V and 3 bases at J, with 5 bases in the middle.

The rearrangement uses TRBV14 and TRBJ2-4, with 7 bases aligning to TRBD1. Germline CDR1 is SGHDN and CDR2 is FVKESK. The V and J ends lost 4 bases and 3 bases, in that order; junction bases with no gene match: 3. This CDR3 comprises 14 residues. CDR3 amino acids: CASSLSGGKNIQYF. The CDR3 bases are TGTGCCAGCAGCCTCTCAGGGGGCAAAAACATTCAGTACTTC. The full variable domain, its missing parts supplied by reference TRBV14 and TRBJ2-4, is EAGVTQFPSHSVIEKGQTVTLRCDPISGHDNLYWYRRVMGKEIKFLLHFVKESKQDESGMPNNRFLAERTGGTYSTLKVQPAELEDSGVYFCASSLSGGKNIQYFGAGTRLSVL.

This chain connects TRBV5-1 to TRBJ2-2, with 13 bases identical to TRBD2. The CDR3 has 18 amino acids. Germline V gene sequence: CDR1 SGHRS, CDR2 YFSETQ. The trim removed 3 bases at V and 1 base at J, leaving 6 bases unmatched. The CDR3 loop is CASSSTSGGWGNTGELFF. The CDR3 DNA is TGCGCCAGCAGCTCGACTAGCGGGGGGTGGGGGAACACCGGGGAGCTGTTTTTT.

The chain is built from TRBV19 and TRBJ1-6; 9 bases agree with TRBD1. The CDR3 contains 14 residues. V gave up 7 bases and J gave up 9 bases; unmatched junction bases: 7. Germline CDR1 reads LNHDA; CDR2 reads SQIVND (reference sequence). CDR3 bases: TGTGCCAGTAAAGGGGACAGGGTGAGTTCACCCCTCCACTTT. Translating it yields CASKGDRVSSPLHF.

The J gene is TRBJ2-3, the V gene TRBV5-1, with TRBD1 matching 7 bases. The CDR3 sequence is 14 residues long. Germline CDR1 reads SGHRS; CDR2 reads YFSETQ. Trimming cost V 3 bases and J 2 bases; bases outside gene matches: 3. CDR3 nucleotides: TGCGCCAGCAGCTCCGGGACAGCCACAGATACGCAGTATTTT. Translation gives CASSSGTATDTQYF.

The gene calls are TRBV6-5 and TRBJ2-7, with 7 nucleotides matching TRBD1. Germline V gene data show CDR1 as MNHEY and CDR2 as SVGAGI. This CDR3 is built from 15 residues. The V gene end was trimmed by 6 bases and the J gene end by 0 bases; junction bases not matched to a gene: 8. CDR3 amino acids: CASSGQAYSSYEQYF. In DNA, the CDR3 is TGTGCCAGCAGCGGACAGGCGTATTCCTCCTACGAGCAGTACTTC.

The chain carries TRBV5-6 and TRBJ1-1, with 9 nucleotides matching TRBD1. CDR3 length: 15 residues. With V trimmed by 2 bases and J by 7 bases, 9 bases remained unmatched. In germline, CDR1 is SGHDT, CDR2 YYEEEE. CDR3 coding DNA: TGTGCCAGCAGCTTACTGACAGGGGGTGGCCTTGAAGCTTTCTTT. Its protein is CASSLLTGGGLEAFF.

The CDR3 loop reads CASSSLGRDMDEQFF. CDR3 in DNA: TGTGCCAGCAGCTCCCTGGGCAGAGATATGGATGAGCAGTTCTTC. V is TRBV5-6 and J is TRBJ2-1; D gene uncertain. This CDR3 contains 15 residues. CDR1 and CDR2 (germline): SGHDT, YYEEEE. Trimming left V 3 bases short and J 8 bases short, with 18 bases between.

This chain uses TRBV19 with TRBJ1-5, with TRBD1 as a possible D gene (6 bases). CDR1 and CDR2 (germline): LNHDA, SQIVND (reference sequence). This CDR3 comprises 13 residues. The V end was cut by 8 bases, the J end by 5 bases, with 13 bases between. The DNA of the CDR3 is TGTGCCAGTGTGGGCAGGGGAGATCAGCCCCAGCATTTT. It yields the protein CASVGRGDQPQHF.

This chain connects TRBV15 to TRBJ2-3, with D possibly being TRBD1 (6 bases). Germline values: CDR1 LNHNV, CDR2 YYDKDF (reference sequence). The germline V and J ends were trimmed by 0 bases and 14 bases, with 15 bases remaining between them. This CDR3 has 13 amino acids. The CDR3 is CATSRDVVGGVYF. The CDR3 nucleotides read TGTGCCACCAGCAGAGATGTAGTAGGGGGAGTGTATTTT.

For the CDR3, the DNA is TGCAGCGCTCTGGACAGGGGAACCTACGAGCAGTACTTC. Translation: CSALDRGTYEQYF. The V and J genes are TRBV29-1 and TRBJ2-7; TRBD1 agrees at 9 bases. The trim removed 7 bases at V and 2 bases at J, leaving 6 bases unmatched. The CDR3 is made up of 13 amino acids. Germline loops: CDR1 SQVTM, CDR2 ANQGSEA.

V usage is TRBV28 and J usage is TRBJ2-6; tentatively, D is TRBD1 (6 bases). CDR3 length: 18 residues. Trimming took 4 bases from V and 1 from J, leaving 17 bases between them. Germline CDR1 MDHEN, CDR2 SYDVKM. CDR3 residues: CASSSWTARGSGANVLTF. The DNA of the CDR3 is TGTGCCAGCAGTTCCTGGACAGCAAGGGGGTCTGGGGCCAACGTCCTGACTTTC. The full variable domain, rest sourced from reference TRBV28 and TRBJ2-6, is DVKVTQSSRYLVKRTGEKVFLECVQDMDHENMFWYRQDPGLGLRLIYFSYDVKMKEKGDIPEGYSVSREKKERFSLILESASTNQTSMYLCASSSWTARGSGANVLTFGAGSRLTVL.